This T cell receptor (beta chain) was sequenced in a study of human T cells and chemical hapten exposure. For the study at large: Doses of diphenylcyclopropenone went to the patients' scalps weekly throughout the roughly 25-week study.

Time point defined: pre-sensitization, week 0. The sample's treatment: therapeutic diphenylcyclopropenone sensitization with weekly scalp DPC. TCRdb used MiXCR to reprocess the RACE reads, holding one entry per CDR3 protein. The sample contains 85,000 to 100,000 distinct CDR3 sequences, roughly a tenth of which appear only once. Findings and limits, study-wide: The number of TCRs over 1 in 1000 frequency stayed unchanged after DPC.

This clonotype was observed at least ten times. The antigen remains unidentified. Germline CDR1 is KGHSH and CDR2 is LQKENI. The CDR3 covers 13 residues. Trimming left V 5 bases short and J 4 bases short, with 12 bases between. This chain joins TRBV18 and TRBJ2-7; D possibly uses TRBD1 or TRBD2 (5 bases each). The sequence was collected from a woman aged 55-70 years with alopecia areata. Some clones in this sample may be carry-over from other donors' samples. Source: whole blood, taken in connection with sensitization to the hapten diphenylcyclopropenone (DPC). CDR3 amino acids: CASSKAEGYEQYF. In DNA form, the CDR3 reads TGTGCCAGCTCAAAGGCCGAGGGGTACGAGCAGTACTTC.